This TCR beta chain was found in a study of molecular identifiers for immune sequencing clone quantification. Overall study context: Four of five RNA aliquots from roughly 21,000 or 96,000 naive CD8 T cells were sequenced. Study results and caveats: Clones that exceeded 20 RNA copies held over 99% of effector molecules, yet under 1% in naive cells.

Remarks on this clonotype: Its specificity is not known.

Sorting selected naive CD8 T cells with a CD8+CD4-CCR7+CD45RA+ phenotype. CDR3 length: 16 amino acids. V was trimmed by 8 bases and J by 2 bases, leaving 20 bases between them. Methods described previously, with TCR primers listed, were used for bulk TCR libraries. One entry per CDR3 protein results from TCRdb running MiXCR on the PCR reads. The sample carries a few hundred thousand distinct CDR3 sequences, 24% recorded once. This chain uses TRBV12-3 or TRBV12-4 with TRBJ2-3; perhaps TRBD1 as D (7 bases). This clonotype originated in a human donor in good health. Some libraries in this study had Jurkat cell RNA spiked in. Source material: naive CD8+ T cells from blood, with Jurkat cell RNA spiked in. Subset specified: FACS-sorted CD8+CD4-CCR7+CD45RA+ naive T cells. Written as DNA, the CDR3 is TGTGCCAGCCGCTCGCCCGGGGGACAGAACACAGATACGCAGTATTTT. Translating gives CASRSPGGQNTDTQYF.